This is a list of T cell receptor beta chains from one sample in a study of blood T cells in healthy people across ages. MiXCR, applied by TCRdb to the 5' RACE reads, yields one record per CDR3 protein. The top ten clones hold 9.5% to 13% of a sample with some 930,000 distinct CDR3 sequences, 29% of them seen once. These records were also assigned to another study, of T cells of mothers and their children.

Sequencing used blood. These receptors were obtained from a woman in her thirties or forties in good health. CDR3s include the opening cysteine and the closing phenylalanine or tryptophan. The D gene is left open where the match is weak. Size tells how often a clone was seen (once, few, many) or the class of an expanded clone, and some rows leave it out.

D	V	J	size	CDR3	DNA
NA	TRBV4-1	TRBJ1-4	few	CASSQDRFVNLRGTNEKLFF	TGCGCCAGCAGCCAAGATCGGTTCGTTAACCTTCGAGGGACTAATGAAAAACTGTTTTTT
TRBD1	TRBV7-9	TRBJ2-1	many	CASSSDRAGNEQFF	TGTGCCAGCAGCTCCGACAGGGCCGGCAATGAGCAGTTCTTC
NA	TRBV2	TRBJ2-1	NA	CASSEMVSGEQVF	TGTGCCAGCAGTGAAATGGTGTCGGGTGAGCAGGTCTTC
NA	TRBV20-1	TRBJ1-6	NA	CSARTLGGHSTPLHF	TGCAGTGCTAGAACCCTAGGGGGACACTCGACACCCCTCCACTTT
TRBD2	TRBV20-1	TRBJ2-1	NA	CSPLAGAYNEQFF	TGCAGCCCACTAGCGGGGGCATACAATGAGCAGTTCTTC
TRBD1	TRBV7-6	TRBJ2-7	NA	CASSSTGANEQYF	TGTGCCAGCAGTTCAACAGGGGCGAACGAGCAGTACTTC
NA	TRBV6-4	TRBJ2-2	few	CASSDSGGRTGELFF	TGTGCCAGCAGTGACTCCGGGGGACGGACCGGGGAGCTGTTTTTT
NA	TRBV5-1	TRBJ2-3	few	CASSQQGGEMADTQYF	TGCGCCAGCAGCCAGCAGGGGGGAGAGATGGCAGATACGCAGTATTTT
TRBD1	TRBV20-1	TRBJ1-5	NA	CSATGTGILLRQPQHF	TGCAGTGCTACCGGGACAGGGATTTTACTGCGTCAGCCCCAGCATTTT
NA	TRBV28	TRBJ2-6	NA	CASSIRTGGAGANVLTF	TGTGCCAGCAGTATCAGAACAGGTGGAGCTGGGGCCAACGTCCTGACTTTC
TRBD2	TRBV3-1	TRBJ2-3	NA	CASSPGLLAGALGDTQYF	TGTGCCAGCAGCCCCGGTTTGCTAGCGGGGGCCCTGGGAGATACGCAGTATTTT
NA	TRBV29-1	TRBJ2-3	NA	CSVTLASDTQYF	TGCAGCGTGACCCTAGCGTCGGATACGCAGTATTTT
TRBD1	TRBV20-1	TRBJ1-2	NA	CSARVARDRAHGYTF	TGCAGTGCTAGAGTTGCCCGGGACAGGGCGCATGGCTACACCTTC
NA	TRBV7-2	TRBJ1-5	NA	CASSLAGLKANQPQHF	TGTGCCAGCAGCTTAGCGGGGCTCAAAGCAAATCAGCCCCAGCATTTT
TRBD1	TRBV5-1	TRBJ2-7	many	CASSVDSGTGYEQYF	TGCGCCAGCAGCGTAGACTCCGGGACAGGGTACGAGCAGTACTTC
NA	TRBV7-2	TRBJ1-2	few	CASTLDSNYGYTF	TGTGCCAGCACCCTCGACAGCAACTATGGCTACACCTTC
NA	TRBV5-1	TRBJ1-3	NA	CASSLGQANTIYF	TGCGCCAGCAGCTTGGGACAAGCGAACACCATATATTTT
NA	TRBV4-1	TRBJ2-7	NA	CASSQEGPGGMYEQYF	TGCGCCAGCAGCCAGGAGGGACCCGGGGGTATGTACGAGCAGTACTTC
NA	TRBV14	TRBJ2-1	NA	CASSPDMGETQFF	TGTGCCAGCAGCCCTGACATGGGGGAGACTCAGTTCTTC
NA	TRBV19	TRBJ1-5	few	CASSIGGQGNQPQHF	TGTGCCAGTAGTATAGGTGGCCAGGGCAATCAGCCCCAGCATTTT
TRBD2	TRBV7-2	TRBJ2-5	NA	CASSLGVGGGRETQYF	TGTGCCAGCAGCCTAGGGGTCGGGGGGGGCCGGGAGACCCAGTACTTC
TRBD1	TRBV28	TRBJ2-7	many	CASNSGTGYYEQYF	TGTGCCAGCAACTCCGGGACAGGGTACTACGAGCAGTACTTC
NA	TRBV6-1	TRBJ1-5	once	CASRTTGTNQPQHF	TGTGCCAGCAGGACAACCGGGACCAATCAGCCCCAGCATTTT
NA	TRBV27	TRBJ2-7	many	CASRLVPQAATYEQYF	TGTGCCAGCAGGCTGGTCCCTCAGGCGGCCACCTACGAGCAGTACTTC
NA	TRBV18	TRBJ2-7	many	CASSPPGQDEQYF	TGTGCCAGCTCACCACCGGGGCAGGACGAGCAGTACTTC
NA	TRBV5-1	TRBJ2-7	NA	CASSYQPSYEQYF	TGCGCCAGCAGCTACCAGCCCTCCTACGAGCAGTACTTC
NA	TRBV20-1	TRBJ2-7	many	CSARGGETYEQYF	TGCAGTGCTAGGGGAGGTGAGACCTACGAGCAGTACTTC
NA	TRBV3-1	TRBJ1-2	once	CASSQEAYGISGYTF	TGTGCCAGCAGCCAAGAAGCTTACGGGATCTCTGGCTACACCTTC
TRBD1	TRBV15	TRBJ1-5	NA	CATSREDRGDQPQHF	TGTGCCACCAGCAGAGAGGACAGGGGAGATCAGCCCCAGCATTTT
TRBD1	TRBV4-1	TRBJ2-5	NA	CASSHPTGTGAAYVQYF	TGCGCCAGCAGCCATCCCACCGGGACAGGGGCGGCCTACGTGCAGTACTTC
NA	TRBV7-2	TRBJ2-4	few	CASSNRQFAKNIQYF	TGTGCCAGCAGTAATAGACAGTTTGCCAAAAACATTCAGTACTTC
NA	TRBV2	TRBJ1-5	many	CASSGPNQPQHF	TGTGCCAGCAGTGGTCCCAATCAGCCCCAGCATTTT
NA	TRBV6-1	TRBJ2-5	NA	CASSEGPGQRETQYF	TGTGCCAGCAGTGAAGGCCCGGGACAAAGGGAGACCCAGTACTTC